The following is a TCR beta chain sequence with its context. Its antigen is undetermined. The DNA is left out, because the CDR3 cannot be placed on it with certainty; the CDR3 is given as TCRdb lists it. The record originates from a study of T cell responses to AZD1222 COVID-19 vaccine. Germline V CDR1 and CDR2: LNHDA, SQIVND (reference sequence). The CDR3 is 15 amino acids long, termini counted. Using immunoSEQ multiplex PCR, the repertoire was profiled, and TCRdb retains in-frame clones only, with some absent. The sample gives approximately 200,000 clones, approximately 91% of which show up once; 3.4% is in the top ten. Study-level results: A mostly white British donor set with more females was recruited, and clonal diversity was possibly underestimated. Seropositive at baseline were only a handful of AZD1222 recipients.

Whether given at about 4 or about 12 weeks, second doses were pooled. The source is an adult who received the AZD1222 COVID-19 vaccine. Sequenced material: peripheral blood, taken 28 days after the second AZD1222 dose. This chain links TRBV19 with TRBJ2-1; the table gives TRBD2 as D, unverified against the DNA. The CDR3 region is CASTSGGNSYNEQFF.